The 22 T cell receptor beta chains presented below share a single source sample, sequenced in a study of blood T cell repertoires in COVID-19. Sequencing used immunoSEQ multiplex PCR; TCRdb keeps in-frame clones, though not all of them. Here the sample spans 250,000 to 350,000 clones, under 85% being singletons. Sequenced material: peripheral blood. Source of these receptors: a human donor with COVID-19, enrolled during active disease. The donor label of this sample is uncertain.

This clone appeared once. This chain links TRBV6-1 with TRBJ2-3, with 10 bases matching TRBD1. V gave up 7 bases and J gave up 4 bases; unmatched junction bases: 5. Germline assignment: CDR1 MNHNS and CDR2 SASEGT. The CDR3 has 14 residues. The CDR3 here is CASNPTGGADTQYF. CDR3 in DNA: TGTGCCAGCAACCCGACAGGGGGCGCAGATACGCAGTATTTT.

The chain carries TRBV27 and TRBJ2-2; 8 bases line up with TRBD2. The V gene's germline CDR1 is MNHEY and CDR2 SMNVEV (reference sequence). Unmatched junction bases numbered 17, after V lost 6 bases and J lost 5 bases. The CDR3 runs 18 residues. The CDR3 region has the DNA TGTGCCAGCAGCCCAGTGAATAGCGGGATCGGATTAACCGGGGAGCTGTTTTTT. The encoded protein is CASSPVNSGIGLTGELFF.

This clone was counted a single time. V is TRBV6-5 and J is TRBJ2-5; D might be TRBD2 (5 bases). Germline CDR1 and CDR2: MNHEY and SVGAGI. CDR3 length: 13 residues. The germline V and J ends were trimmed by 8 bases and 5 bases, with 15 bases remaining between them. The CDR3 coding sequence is TGTGCCAGCCGGCCCGGGGTGCGGGAGACCCAGTACTTC. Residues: CASRPGVRETQYF.

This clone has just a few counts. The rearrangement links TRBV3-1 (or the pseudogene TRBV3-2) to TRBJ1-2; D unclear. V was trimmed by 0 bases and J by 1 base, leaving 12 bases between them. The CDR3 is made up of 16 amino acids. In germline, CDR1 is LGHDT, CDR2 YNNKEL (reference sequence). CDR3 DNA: TGTGCCAGCAGCCAAGATTATCGGGGTTTTAACTATGGCTACACCTTC. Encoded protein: CASSQDYRGFNYGYTF.

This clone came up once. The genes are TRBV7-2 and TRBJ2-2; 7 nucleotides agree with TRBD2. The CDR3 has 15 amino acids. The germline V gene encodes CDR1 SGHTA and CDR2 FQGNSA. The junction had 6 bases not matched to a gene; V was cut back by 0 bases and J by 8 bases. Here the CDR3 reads CASSLAQGGRGELFF. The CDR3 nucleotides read TGTGCCAGCAGCTTAGCGCAGGGAGGGAGGGGGGAGCTGTTTTTT.

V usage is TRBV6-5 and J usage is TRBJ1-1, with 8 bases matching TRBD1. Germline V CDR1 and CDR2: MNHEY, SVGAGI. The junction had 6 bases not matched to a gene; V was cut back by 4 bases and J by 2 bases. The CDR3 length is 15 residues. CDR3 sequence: CASSSEGTGNTEAFF. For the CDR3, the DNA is TGTGCCAGCAGTTCGGAGGGGACAGGCAACACTGAAGCTTTCTTT.

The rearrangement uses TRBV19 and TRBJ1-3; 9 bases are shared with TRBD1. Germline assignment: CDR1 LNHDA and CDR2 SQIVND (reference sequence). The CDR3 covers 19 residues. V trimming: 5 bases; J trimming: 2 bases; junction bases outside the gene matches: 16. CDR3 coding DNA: TGTGCCAGTAGTCTTGGGGGGAGACCCGGGACAGGGCCTGGAAACACCATATATTTT. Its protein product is CASSLGGRPGTGPGNTIYF.

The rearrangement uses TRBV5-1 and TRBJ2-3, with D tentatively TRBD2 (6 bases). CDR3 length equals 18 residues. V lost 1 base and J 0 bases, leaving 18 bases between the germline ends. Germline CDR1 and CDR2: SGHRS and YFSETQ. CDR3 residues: CASSLMNVAGSSTDTQYF. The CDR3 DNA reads TGCGCCAGCAGCTTGATGAACGTGGCGGGATCAAGCACAGATACGCAGTATTTT.

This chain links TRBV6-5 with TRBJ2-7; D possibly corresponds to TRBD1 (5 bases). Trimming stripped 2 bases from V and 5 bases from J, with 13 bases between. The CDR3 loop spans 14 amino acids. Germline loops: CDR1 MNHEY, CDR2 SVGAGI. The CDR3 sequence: CASSYPGLPDEQYF. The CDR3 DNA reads TGTGCCAGCAGTTACCCAGGGCTCCCGGACGAGCAGTACTTC.

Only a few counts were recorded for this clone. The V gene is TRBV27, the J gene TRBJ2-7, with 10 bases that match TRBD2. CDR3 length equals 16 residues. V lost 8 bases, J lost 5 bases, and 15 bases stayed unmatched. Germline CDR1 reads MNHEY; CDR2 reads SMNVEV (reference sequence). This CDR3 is CASAGLRLAGPDEQYF. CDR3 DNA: TGTGCCAGCGCCGGACTTCGACTAGCGGGTCCAGACGAGCAGTACTTC.

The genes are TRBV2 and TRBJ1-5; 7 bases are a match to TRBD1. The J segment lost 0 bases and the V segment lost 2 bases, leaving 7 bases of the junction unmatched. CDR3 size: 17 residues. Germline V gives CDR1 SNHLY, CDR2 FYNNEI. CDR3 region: CASSERDSSDSNQPQHF. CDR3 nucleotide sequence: TGTGCCAGCAGTGAAAGGGACAGCTCCGATAGCAATCAGCCCCAGCATTTT.

The CDR3, as DNA: TGTGCCAGCAGCCCTCGGGGGGTGGGACAGGGGTCGCGGAGCGAGCAGTACTTC. Translated: CASSPRGVGQGSRSEQYF. The chain recombines TRBV9 with TRBJ2-7, with 10 bases fitting TRBD1. There are 18 residues in the CDR3. Germline CDR1 SGDLS, CDR2 YYNGEE. Trimming removed 4 bases from V and 6 bases from J; junction bases left unmatched: 19.

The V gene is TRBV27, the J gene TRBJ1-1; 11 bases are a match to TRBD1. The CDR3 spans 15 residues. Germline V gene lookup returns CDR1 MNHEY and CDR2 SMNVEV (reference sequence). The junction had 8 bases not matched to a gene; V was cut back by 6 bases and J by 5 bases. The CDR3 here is CASSRMDRGLTEAFF. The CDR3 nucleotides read TGTGCCAGCAGCCGGATGGACAGGGGGCTTACTGAAGCTTTCTTT.

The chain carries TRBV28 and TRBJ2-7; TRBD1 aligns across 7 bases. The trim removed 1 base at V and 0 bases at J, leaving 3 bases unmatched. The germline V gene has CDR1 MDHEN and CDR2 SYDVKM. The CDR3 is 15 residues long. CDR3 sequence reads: CASSLSRGSSYEQYF. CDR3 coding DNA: TGTGCCAGCAGTTTATCCAGGGGGAGCTCCTACGAGCAGTACTTC.

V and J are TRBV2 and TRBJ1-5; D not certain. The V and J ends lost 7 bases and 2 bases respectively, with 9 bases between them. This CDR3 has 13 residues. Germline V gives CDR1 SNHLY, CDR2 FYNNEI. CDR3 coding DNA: TGTGCCAGCAATTGGGGAGGCAATCAGCCCCAGCATTTT. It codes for CASNWGGNQPQHF.

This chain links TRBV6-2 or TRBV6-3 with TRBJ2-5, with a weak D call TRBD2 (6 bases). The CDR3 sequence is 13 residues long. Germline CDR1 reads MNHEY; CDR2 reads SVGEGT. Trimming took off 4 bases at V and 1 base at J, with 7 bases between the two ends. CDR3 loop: CASSWDFQETQYF. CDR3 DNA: TGTGCCAGCAGTTGGGACTTCCAAGAGACCCAGTACTTC.

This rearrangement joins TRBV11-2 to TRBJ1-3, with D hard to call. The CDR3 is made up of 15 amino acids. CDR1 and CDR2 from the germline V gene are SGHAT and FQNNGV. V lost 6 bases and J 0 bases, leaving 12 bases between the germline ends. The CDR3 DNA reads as TGTGCCAGCAGTTCGCGGGATTACTCTGGAAACACCATATATTTT. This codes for CASSSRDYSGNTIYF. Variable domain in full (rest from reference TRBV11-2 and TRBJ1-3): EAGVAQSPRYKIIEKRQSVAFWCNPISGHATLYWYQQILGQGPKLLIQFQNNGVVDDSQLPKDRFSAERLKGVDSTLKIQPAKLEDSAVYLCASSSRDYSGNTIYFGEGSWLTVV.

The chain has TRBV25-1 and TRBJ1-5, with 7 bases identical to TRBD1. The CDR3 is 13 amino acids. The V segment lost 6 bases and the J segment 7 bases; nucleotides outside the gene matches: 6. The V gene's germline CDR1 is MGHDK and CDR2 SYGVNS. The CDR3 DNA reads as TGTGCCAGCAGCCAGGGGGTTTGGCAGCCCCAGCATTTT. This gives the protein CASSQGVWQPQHF. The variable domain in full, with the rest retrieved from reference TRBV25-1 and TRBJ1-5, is EADIYQTPRYLVIGTGKKITLECSQTMGHDKMYWYQQDPGMELHLIHYSYGVNSTEKGDLSSESTVSRIRTEHFPLTLESARPSHTSQYLCASSQGVWQPQHFGDGTRLSIL.

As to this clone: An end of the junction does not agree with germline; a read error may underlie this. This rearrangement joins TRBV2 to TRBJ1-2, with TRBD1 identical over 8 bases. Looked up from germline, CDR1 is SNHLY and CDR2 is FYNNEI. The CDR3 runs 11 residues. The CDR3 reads CAGRGLGGYTF. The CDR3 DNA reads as TGTGCCGGCAGGGGGCTTGGTGGCTACACCTTC. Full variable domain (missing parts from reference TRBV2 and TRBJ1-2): EPEVTQTPSHQVTQMGQEVILRCVPISNHLYFYWYRQILGQKVEFLVSFYNNEISEKSEIFDDQFSVERPDGSNFTLKIRSTKLEDSAMYFCAGRGLGGYTFGSGTRLTVV.

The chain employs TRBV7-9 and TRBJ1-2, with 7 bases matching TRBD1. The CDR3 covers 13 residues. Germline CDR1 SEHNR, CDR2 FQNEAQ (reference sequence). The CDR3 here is CAYDTGANYGYTF. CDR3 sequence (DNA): TGTGCTTATGATACAGGGGCAAACTATGGCTACACCTTC.

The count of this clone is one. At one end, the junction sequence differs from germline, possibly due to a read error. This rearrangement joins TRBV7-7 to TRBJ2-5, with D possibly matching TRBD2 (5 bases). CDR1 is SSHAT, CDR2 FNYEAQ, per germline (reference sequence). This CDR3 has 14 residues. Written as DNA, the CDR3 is TGTGCTAGCACCGACACCCCCCGGGATGGGACCCAGTACTTC. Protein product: CASTDTPRDGTQYF.

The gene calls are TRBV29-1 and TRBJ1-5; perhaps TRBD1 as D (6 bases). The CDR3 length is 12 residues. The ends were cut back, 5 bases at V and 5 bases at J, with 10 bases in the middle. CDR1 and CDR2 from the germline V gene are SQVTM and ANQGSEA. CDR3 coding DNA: TGCAGCGTTAGGGCAGGGGATCAGCCCCAGCATTTT. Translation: CSVRAGDQPQHF. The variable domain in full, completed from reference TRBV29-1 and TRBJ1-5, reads SAVISQKPSRDICQRGTSLTIQCQVDSQVTMMFWYRQQPGQSLTLIATANQGSEATYESGFVIDKFPISRPNLTFSTLTVSNMSPEDSSIYLCSVRAGDQPQHFGDGTRLSIL.